This TCR beta chain was obtained from a study of technical replicates of blood from several donors (dated by TCRdb to 2017 to 2019). To prepare the library, the immunoSEQ multiplex PCR assay was applied. Not all clones reach the TCRdb copy of this immuneACCESS table, which keeps in-frame sequences only. Checked studies attribute under half of the gap to unresolved V genes and leave the rest unexplained. Present in this sample are 74,000 or so clones, about 92% of which were seen just once. The ten biggest clones cover roughly 0.36% of the sample. Remarks on this clone: Its antigen is not yet known. Base-call qualities are not available, and no considerably larger clone is one nucleotide away.

Trimming costs V 6 bases and J 6 bases, and their ends lie 17 bases apart. The CDR3 spans 14 residues, from the cysteine through the phenylalanine. Only the CDR3 part of the read is kept: 42 bases, read in frame from the first base. The germline V gene gives CDR1 as SQVTM and CDR2 as ANQGSEA. The chain links TRBV29-1 with TRBJ2-2; a weak D assignment points to TRBD2 (5 bases agree). Input material: T cells isolated from PBMCs. The receptor was derived from a human donor in good health. The nucleotide sequence is given as TGCAGCGTGACTACAGCGGCTCCGGCCGGGGAGCTGTTTTTT. Protein translation: CSVTTAAPAGELFF.